The source of this T cell receptor (beta chain) is a study of response to subunit inactivated influenza vaccine. Overall study results and limits: Few additional T cells are recruited per seasonal influenza vaccination, authors suggested.

With respect to this clonotype: What it binds is not known.

TCRdb recomputed calls from the RT-PCR reads with MiXCR, one row per CDR3 protein. Seen here are 650,000 or so distinct CDR3 sequences, around 13% observed once, and the top ten hold less than 9%. This specimen consisted of PBMCs from blood, obtained 14 days before vaccination. This TCR derives from a man in his fifties or sixties who received an inactivated influenza vaccine.

The CDR3 protein is CASSLDWVGEQFF. The CDR3 DNA sequence: TGCGCCAGCAGCTTGGATTGGGTCGGGGAGCAGTTCTTC. The chain is built from TRBV5-1 and TRBJ2-1; D remains ambiguous. The CDR3 totals 13 residues. Trimming shortened V by 0 bases and J by 10 bases, and 11 bases separated the two germline ends. Germline CDR1 reads SGHRS; CDR2 reads YFSETQ.